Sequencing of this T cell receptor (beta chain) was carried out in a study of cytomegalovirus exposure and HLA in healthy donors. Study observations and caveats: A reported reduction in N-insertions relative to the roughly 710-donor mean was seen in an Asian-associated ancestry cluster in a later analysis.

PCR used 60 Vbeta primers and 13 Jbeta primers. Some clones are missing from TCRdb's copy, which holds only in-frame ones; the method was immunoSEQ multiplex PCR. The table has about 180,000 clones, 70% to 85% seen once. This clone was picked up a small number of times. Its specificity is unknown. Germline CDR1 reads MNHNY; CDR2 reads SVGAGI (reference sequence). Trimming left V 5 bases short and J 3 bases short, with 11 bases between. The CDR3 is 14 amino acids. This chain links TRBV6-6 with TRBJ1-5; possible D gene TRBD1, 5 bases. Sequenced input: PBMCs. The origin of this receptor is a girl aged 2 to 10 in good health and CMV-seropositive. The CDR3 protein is CASSHQDNNQPQHF. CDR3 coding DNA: TGTGCCAGCAGTCACCAGGACAACAATCAGCCCCAGCATTTT.